Presented here are 29 T cell receptor beta chains from one specimen sequenced in a study of cytomegalovirus exposure and HLA in healthy donors (TCRdb year 2017). The library was made by the immunoSEQ multiplex PCR assay. For the multiplex PCR, a mixture combining 60 forward primers for TCR Vbeta segments and 13 reverse primers for TCR Jbeta segments was used. As stored in TCRdb, this immuneACCESS dataset retains in-frame rearrangements with V and J assigned. A fraction of the clones does not appear; measured against another copy, unresolved V genes explain less than half of the discrepancy, and the remainder lacks a known reason. This sample gives around 75,000 clones in total; 75% to 85% of them show up just once. The top ten clones comprise roughly 3.5% of the sample. The specimen was PBMCs. These receptors originate from a man between 35 and 55 years old in good health and CMV-seronegative.

J is TRBJ2-1 and V is TRBV19; 14 nucleotides align to TRBD2. CDR1 and CDR2 from the germline V gene are LNHDA and SQIVND (reference sequence). Unmatched junction bases numbered 13, after V lost 9 bases and J lost 15 bases. The CDR3 runs 14 residues. The CDR3 is CASGTSGGSSRRFF. In DNA form, the CDR3 reads TGTGCCAGCGGGACTAGCGGGGGCAGTTCCCGGAGGTTCTTC. Based on the CDR3 plus reference TRBV19 and TRBJ2-1, the full variable domain is DGGITQSPKYLFRKEGQNVTLSCEQNLNHDAMYWYRQDPGQGLRLIYYSQIVNDFQKGDIAEGYSVSREKKESFPLTVTSAQKNPTAFYLCASGTSGGSSRRFFGPGTRLTVL.

V and J are TRBV7-6 and TRBJ2-1; TRBD2 matches 16 bases. V was pared by 5 bases and J by 9 bases, with 7 bases of the junction left unmatched. This CDR3 spans 16 amino acids. Germline V gives CDR1 SGHVS, CDR2 FNYEAQ. This chain's CDR3 is CASSPTGTSGGGEQFF. The DNA of the CDR3 is TGTGCCAGCAGCCCTACCGGGACTAGCGGGGGGGGTGAGCAGTTCTTC.

The CDR3, as DNA: TGTGCCAGTAGTCAGGGGTTAGGTCAGCCCCAGCATTTT. Translated, it gives CASSQGLGQPQHF. The chain links TRBV19 to TRBJ1-5; D perhaps matches TRBD1 (6 bases). Trimming cost V 5 bases and J 6 bases, with 11 bases left between them. Germline V gene lookup returns CDR1 LNHDA and CDR2 SQIVND (reference sequence). This CDR3 contains 13 residues.

This CDR3 reads CASGIRSSYNEQFF. The CDR3, as DNA: TGTGCCAGTGGCATACGGAGCTCCTACAATGAGCAGTTCTTC. V usage is TRBV19 and J usage is TRBJ2-1; D ambiguous. Between the trimmed V and J ends, which lost 8 bases and 0 bases, there was a span of 11 bases. The CDR3 covers 14 residues. From germline, CDR1 is LNHDA and CDR2 SQIVND (reference sequence).

In this sample, this clone turned up a few times. The rearrangement uses TRBV7-9 and TRBJ1-1; D is ambiguous. Germline V CDR1 and CDR2: SEHNR, FQNEAQ (reference sequence). V was pared by 10 bases and J by 7 bases, with 16 bases between. The length of the CDR3 is 12 residues. The CDR3 sequence is CAKARAEGEAFF. The CDR3 DNA follows: TGTGCCAAAGCGCGGGCCGAGGGTGAAGCTTTCTTT. Combining the CDR3 with reference TRBV7-9 and TRBJ1-1 gives the whole variable domain DTGVSQNPRHKITKRGQNVTFRCDPISEHNRLYWYRQTLGQGPEFLTYFQNEAQLEKSRLLSDRFSAERPKGSFSTLEIQRTEQGDSAMYLCAKARAEGEAFFGQGTRLTVV.

The chain is built from TRBV29-1 and TRBJ2-7, with D perhaps TRBD2 (5 bases). The CDR3 has 12 amino acids. Trimming took off 6 bases at V and 0 bases at J, with 9 bases between the two ends. Germline values: CDR1 SQVTM, CDR2 ANQGSEA. CDR3 coding DNA: TGCAGCGTGTCGGGGAGCTCCTACGAGCAGTACTTC. Its translation is CSVSGSSYEQYF.

This chain links TRBV29-1 with TRBJ2-7; D is ambiguous. The CDR3 is made up of 12 amino acids. Germline V gene sequence: CDR1 SQVTM, CDR2 ANQGSEA. V lost 7 bases and J 0 bases, leaving 10 bases between the germline ends. This CDR3 is CSAANSSYEQYF. In DNA, the CDR3 is TGCAGCGCTGCTAATTCCTCCTACGAGCAGTACTTC.

The chain uses TRBV7-2 and TRBJ1-2; D possibly corresponds to TRBD1 (5 bases). Germline lookup yields CDR1 SGHTA and CDR2 FQGNSA. The CDR3 runs 13 residues. With 8 bases removed from V and 0 bases from J, the gap between germline ends came to 10 bases. CDR3 DNA sequence: TGTGCCAGCGGGGGGTCCCCTAACTATGGCTACACCTTC. Translation gives CASGGSPNYGYTF.

CDR3 DNA: TGTGCCAGCAGTTTAGGGACGGGAGGAGGTAGCAATCAGCCCCAGCATTTT. It encodes CASSLGTGGGSNQPQHF. The chain has TRBV27 and TRBJ1-5, with a tentative D call TRBD1 (5 bases). Germline CDR1 and CDR2: MNHEY and SMNVEV (reference sequence). Trimming stripped 2 bases from V and 0 bases from J, with 14 bases between. The CDR3 extends over 17 amino acids.

This chain links TRBV6-5 with TRBJ1-5; D remains ambiguous. V lost 0 bases, J lost 1 base, and 4 bases lay in between. The germline V gene has CDR1 MNHEY and CDR2 SVGAGI. This CDR3 has 14 amino acids. CDR3 amino acids: CASSYSQSNQPQHF. DNA of the CDR3: TGTGCCAGCAGTTACTCACAAAGCAATCAGCCCCAGCATTTT.

The CDR3 region has the DNA TGTGCCAGTAGTCTAAGGGGCGGGGGAACTGAAGCTTTCTTT. Protein sequence: CASSLRGGGTEAFF. This sequence joins TRBV19 and TRBJ1-1; a possible D gene is TRBD1 (5 bases). CDR1 LNHDA and CDR2 SQIVND come from the germline V gene (reference sequence). V was shortened by 5 bases and J by 5 bases, with 15 bases between the two germline ends. This CDR3 comprises 14 residues.

The V call is TRBV7-7, the J call TRBJ1-3; D might be TRBD1 (5 bases). V lost 11 bases, J lost 3 bases, and 11 bases lay in between. This CDR3 contains 12 residues. Germline loops: CDR1 SSHAT, CDR2 FNYEAQ (reference sequence). Here the CDR3 DNA reads TGTGCCTGCCCAGGGCTTGGAAACACCATATATTTT. Protein product: CACPGLGNTIYF.

CDR3 sequence: CASSFILRGRSTNEQYF. The CDR3 DNA reads TGTGCCAGCAGTTTTATCCTCAGGGGGAGAAGCACAAACGAGCAGTACTTC. This rearrangement joins TRBV27 to TRBJ2-7; 7 nucleotides agree with TRBD1. Germline V gives CDR1 MNHEY, CDR2 SMNVEV (reference sequence). The junction had 16 bases not matched to a gene; V was cut back by 3 bases and J by 5 bases. This CDR3 spans 17 amino acids.

This clone was seen a handful of times. The rearrangement links TRBV10-3 to TRBJ1-1; no clear D gene. V dropped 2 bases and J dropped 10 bases, with 14 bases sitting between them. The CDR3 extends over 13 amino acids. Germline V lookup: CDR1 ENHRY, CDR2 SYGVKD. CDR3 loop: CAISEDKLRLAFF. The CDR3 coding sequence is TGTGCCATCAGTGAGGACAAATTACGGTTAGCTTTCTTT.

The CDR3 region is CAISERTASGYTF. The CDR3 bases are TGTGCCATCAGTGAACGGACAGCCTCTGGCTACACCTTC. This chain links TRBV10-3 with TRBJ1-2; the D gene is possibly TRBD1 (6 bases). Germline CDR1 is ENHRY and CDR2 is SYGVKD. The V gene lost 3 bases and the J gene lost 7 bases, with 12 bases spanning the gap. The CDR3 has 13 residues.

The chain combines TRBV19 with TRBJ2-7, with TRBD1 identical over 8 bases. The CDR3 consists of 15 residues. Germline CDR1 reads LNHDA; CDR2 reads SQIVND (reference sequence). The V and J ends lost 2 bases and 5 bases, in that order; junction bases with no gene match: 8. The CDR3 nucleotides read TGTGCCAGTAGTATATCTGCGGACAGGGTCCACGAGCAGTACTTC. Its translation is CASSISADRVHEQYF.

The count of this clone is one. The chain employs TRBV2 and TRBJ2-7; D is perhaps TRBD1 (6 bases). Germline CDR1 SNHLY, CDR2 FYNNEI. The CDR3 length is 15 residues. V lost 7 bases and J lost 4, with 20 bases in between. The CDR3, as DNA: TGTGCCAGCATCCCAGGGGCAGGGAGAGGGTACGAGCAGTACTTC. It encodes CASIPGAGRGYEQYF.

The gene calls are TRBV29-1 and TRBJ1-2, with 7 bases matching TRBD1. The ends lost 6 bases at V and 4 bases at J; junction bases unmatched: 5. Germline CDR1 and CDR2: SQVTM and ANQGSEA. This CDR3 spans 12 amino acids. CDR3 protein: CSVDRSLYGYTF. For the CDR3, the DNA is TGCAGCGTGGACAGGTCACTCTATGGCTACACCTTC.

This CDR3 reads CASSLVQGTNQPQHF. In DNA form, the CDR3 reads TGTGCCAGCAGCTTAGTCCAGGGGACAAATCAGCCCCAGCATTTT. This chain uses TRBV7-2 with TRBJ1-5; TRBD1 might be the D (6 bases). From germline, CDR1 is SGHTA and CDR2 FQGNSA. V gave up 1 base and J gave up 4 bases, with 11 bases separating them. This CDR3 has 15 amino acids.

The J gene is TRBJ2-3, the V gene TRBV7-2, with a tentative D call TRBD1 (5 bases). The CDR3 is 14 residues long. Deletions cut 0 bases from V and 2 bases from J, with 6 bases between. Germline CDR1 SGHTA, CDR2 FQGNSA. In DNA form, the CDR3 reads TGTGCCAGCAGCTTAGCGGGGCTCACAGATACGCAGTATTTT. Its translation is CASSLAGLTDTQYF.

As to this clone: The junction departs from the called germline gene at one end, perhaps through a read error. This sequence joins TRBV7-2 and TRBJ1-2, with 9 bases fitting TRBD1. The CDR3 extends over 15 amino acids. The germline gives CDR1 SGHTA, CDR2 FQGNSA. The CDR3 spells CASSPISTGGVGYPF. Here the CDR3 DNA reads TGTGCCAGCAGCCCCATTTCGACAGGGGGAGTTGGCTACCCCTTC.

V and J are TRBV15 and TRBJ2-3; the match to TRBD2 covers 7 bases. Trimming at V came to 3 bases and at J to 1 base, leaving 1 base not matched to a gene. CDR3 length equals 14 residues. Germline V gives CDR1 LNHNV, CDR2 YYDKDF (reference sequence). CDR3 sequence reads: CATSRAGGTDTQYF. The CDR3 DNA is TGTGCCACCAGCAGGGCGGGGGGCACAGATACGCAGTATTTT.

V is TRBV19 and J is TRBJ1-5; D is perhaps TRBD1 (6 bases). CDR3 length: 18 amino acids. Germline lookup yields CDR1 LNHDA and CDR2 SQIVND (reference sequence). Trimming left V 5 bases short and J 3 bases short, with 23 bases between. The CDR3 coding sequence is TGTGCCAGTAGTGAGTCCCGACGCAGGGGAGAGGACAATCAGCCCCAGCATTTT. Its translation is CASSESRRRGEDNQPQHF.

This chain links TRBV2 with TRBJ1-1; D not resolved. CDR1 SNHLY and CDR2 FYNNEI come from the germline V gene. V was cut by 7 bases and J by 4 bases, with 10 bases left in between. This CDR3 has 12 residues. The CDR3 bases are TGTGCCAGCACCTTGGGCATCACTGAAGCTTTCTTT. This gives the protein CASTLGITEAFF.

The chain combines TRBV18 with TRBJ2-7, with 8 bases that match TRBD1. The germline V gene encodes CDR1 KGHSH and CDR2 LQKENI. The ends lost 3 bases at V and 0 bases at J; junction bases unmatched: 4. This CDR3 has 15 residues. CDR3 amino acids: CASSPWTGISYEQYF. CDR3 sequence (DNA): TGTGCCAGCTCACCTTGGACAGGGATCTCCTACGAGCAGTACTTC.

The rearrangement links TRBV4-3 to TRBJ2-1; D is perhaps TRBD2 (6 bases). This CDR3 is built from 17 residues. V was pared by 0 bases and J by 6 bases, with 18 bases between. Germline V gene data show CDR1 as LGHNA and CDR2 as YSLEER. The CDR3 is CASSQDRAGLFGNEQFF. Written as DNA, the CDR3 is TGCGCCAGCAGCCAAGATCGAGCGGGTCTTTTTGGCAATGAGCAGTTCTTC.

The rearrangement uses TRBV28 and TRBJ2-7; 10 bases are shared with TRBD1. The germline V gene encodes CDR1 MDHEN and CDR2 SYDVKM. Trimming at V came to 2 bases and at J to 4 bases, leaving 2 bases not matched to a gene. The CDR3 sequence is 14 residues long. The CDR3 here is CASSLGTGVYEQYF. The DNA of the CDR3 is TGTGCCAGCAGTTTAGGGACAGGGGTTTACGAGCAGTACTTC.

This chain joins TRBV6-1 and TRBJ1-3; no clear D. CDR1 and CDR2 (germline): MNHNS, SASEGT. V was pared by 1 base and J by 0 bases, with 10 bases between. There are 16 residues in the CDR3. The CDR3 DNA follows: TGTGCCAGCAGTGAAGTCTACAGTAGCTCTGGAAACACCATATATTTT. It specifies CASSEVYSSSGNTIYF.

This sequence joins TRBV6-1 and TRBJ1-2, with 8 bases matching TRBD1. Trimming at V came to 6 bases and at J to 2 bases, leaving 8 bases not matched to a gene. The CDR3 has 15 residues. Germline CDR1 is MNHNS and CDR2 is SASEGT. CDR3 loop: CASRRETGANYGYTF. The CDR3 DNA reads TGTGCCAGCAGAAGGGAGACAGGGGCGAACTATGGCTACACCTTC.